Listed below are T cell receptor beta chains from one sample, sequenced in a study of chemoradiotherapy in HPV16-positive cancers. Assay: immunoSEQ multiplex PCR; the TCRdb copy retains only in-frame clones and omits some. The sample has about 3,500 clones; 86% are singletons. Source: tumor tissue, taken from a patient who underwent chemoradiotherapy. Source of these receptors: a human donor with HPV-associated anogenital cancer. CDR3s include the opening cysteine and the closing phenylalanine or tryptophan. Each record gives: V gene, D gene, J gene, clone size, CDR3 protein, CDR3 DNA. D genes are given only for firm matches. Only some rows state a clone size, as once, few, many or a class for expanded clones.

V gene: TRBV10-1
D gene: TRBD1
J gene: TRBJ1-5
clone size: once
CDR3 protein: CASSRPLDRGRLCNQPQHF
CDR3 DNA: TGCGCCAGCAGTAGACCGTTGGACAGGGGGCGCCTATGCAATCAGCCCCAGCATTTT

V gene: TRBV28
D gene: .
J gene: TRBJ1-5
clone size: .
CDR3 protein: CATRVSNQPQHF
CDR3 DNA: TGTGCCACCAGGGTTAGCAATCAGCCCCAGCATTTT

V gene: TRBV30
D gene: TRBD1
J gene: TRBJ1-2
clone size: .
CDR3 protein: CAWSVGGTGGYGYTF
CDR3 DNA: TGTGCCTGGAGTGTGGGCGGGACAGGGGGGTATGGCTACACCTTC

V gene: TRBV7-9
D gene: .
J gene: TRBJ1-1
clone size: .
CDR3 protein: CASSPTGTLGTEAFF
CDR3 DNA: TGTGCCAGCAGCCCTACCGGGACACTCGGCACTGAAGCTTTCTTT

V gene: TRBV4-1
D gene: .
J gene: TRBJ2-7
clone size: few
CDR3 protein: CASSLSPAHEQYF
CDR3 DNA: TGCGCCAGCAGCCTCTCCCCTGCCCACGAGCAGTACTTC

V gene: TRBV18
D gene: TRBD1
J gene: TRBJ1-2
clone size: .
CDR3 protein: CASSHGQDYGYTF
CDR3 DNA: TGTGCCAGCTCACACGGACAGGACTATGGCTACACCTTC

V gene: TRBV10-2
D gene: .
J gene: TRBJ1-6
clone size: .
CDR3 protein: CASSAQGVSTYNSPLHF
CDR3 DNA: TGCGCCAGCAGTGCCCAGGGAGTTAGCACCTATAATTCACCCCTCCACTTT

V gene: TRBV5-1
D gene: TRBD1
J gene: TRBJ2-1
clone size: .
CDR3 protein: CASSLGQGSVEQFF
CDR3 DNA: TGCGCCAGCAGCTTGGGACAGGGTTCCGTTGAGCAGTTCTTC

V gene: TRBV6-5
D gene: .
J gene: TRBJ2-2
clone size: few
CDR3 protein: CASSYPGFTGELFF
CDR3 DNA: TGTGCCAGCAGTTACCCGGGATTCACCGGGGAGCTGTTTTTT

V gene: TRBV9
D gene: .
J gene: TRBJ2-3
clone size: .
CDR3 protein: CASSGLETQYF
CDR3 DNA: TGTGCCAGCAGCGGACTAGAGACGCAGTATTTT

V gene: TRBV19
D gene: TRBD1
J gene: TRBJ1-4
clone size: .
CDR3 protein: CASSSGQATNEKLFF
CDR3 DNA: TGTGCCAGTAGTTCGGGACAGGCAACTAATGAAAAACTGTTTTTT

V gene: TRBV7-2
D gene: .
J gene: TRBJ1-3
clone size: .
CDR3 protein: CASSPWGNSGNTIYF
CDR3 DNA: TGTGCCAGCAGCCCCTGGGGGAACTCTGGAAACACCATATATTTT

V gene: TRBV5-1
D gene: TRBD1
J gene: TRBJ2-7
clone size: .
CDR3 protein: CASSLRTGYEQYF
CDR3 DNA: TGCGCCAGCAGCTTGCGGACAGGCTACGAGCAGTACTTC

V gene: TRBV7-9
D gene: TRBD1
J gene: TRBJ1-2
clone size: .
CDR3 protein: CASSRTGLNSGYTF
CDR3 DNA: TGTGCCAGCAGTCGGACAGGTTTAAATTCGGGCTACACCTTC

V gene: TRBV10-3
D gene: .
J gene: TRBJ2-5
clone size: .
CDR3 protein: CAIGSRQETQYF
CDR3 DNA: TGTGCCATCGGCTCCCGCCAAGAGACCCAGTACTTC

V gene: TRBV19
D gene: .
J gene: TRBJ1-1
clone size: .
CDR3 protein: CASSIGIGQTYMNTEAFF
CDR3 DNA: TGTGCCAGTAGTATTGGGATTGGACAGACCTACATGAACACTGAAGCTTTCTTT

V gene: TRBV6-6
D gene: TRBD2
J gene: TRBJ2-1
clone size: .
CDR3 protein: CASKTSGDLNEQFF
CDR3 DNA: TGTGCCAGTAAGACTAGCGGGGATTTAAATGAGCAGTTCTTC

V gene: TRBV27
D gene: .
J gene: TRBJ2-2
clone size: .
CDR3 protein: CATTARDTILNTGELFF
CDR3 DNA: TGTGCCACCACCGCTCGCGATACTATTCTTAACACCGGGGAGCTGTTTTTT

V gene: TRBV4-1
D gene: .
J gene: TRBJ1-2
clone size: .
CDR3 protein: CASSQDSSGASGYTF
CDR3 DNA: TGCGCCAGCAGCCAAGATTCCTCAGGGGCTAGTGGCTACACCTTC

V gene: TRBV30
D gene: .
J gene: TRBJ1-5
clone size: .
CDR3 protein: CAWSLVHNGDQPQHF
CDR3 DNA: TGTGCCTGGAGCTTGGTCCATAATGGTGATCAGCCCCAGCATTTT

V gene: TRBV7-6
D gene: TRBD1
J gene: TRBJ1-1
clone size: .
CDR3 protein: CASSEGQGLNTEAFF
CDR3 DNA: TGTGCCAGCAGCGAAGGACAGGGTTTGAACACTGAAGCTTTCTTT

V gene: TRBV28
D gene: .
J gene: TRBJ1-2
clone size: .
CDR3 protein: CATLTNYGYTF
CDR3 DNA: TGTGCAACCCTTACGAACTATGGCTACACCTTC

V gene: TRBV15
D gene: .
J gene: TRBJ1-3
clone size: .
CDR3 protein: CATSRDEVNTIYF
CDR3 DNA: TGTGCCACCAGCAGAGATGAAGTTAACACCATATATTTT

V gene: TRBV5-1
D gene: .
J gene: TRBJ2-2
clone size: .
CDR3 protein: CASSFRDTGELFF
CDR3 DNA: TGCGCCAGCAGCTTTAGGGACACCGGGGAGCTGTTTTTT

V gene: TRBV14
D gene: TRBD2
J gene: TRBJ2-1
clone size: .
CDR3 protein: CASSQDPAGVRSYNEQFF
CDR3 DNA: TGTGCCAGCAGCCAAGACCCAGCGGGGGTACGGTCCTACAATGAGCAGTTCTTC

V gene: TRBV7-9
D gene: .
J gene: TRBJ1-6
clone size: .
CDR3 protein: CASSPEVGSPLHF
CDR3 DNA: TGTGCCAGCAGCCCCGAAGTGGGCTCACCCCTCCACTTT

V gene: TRBV11-2
D gene: .
J gene: TRBJ1-1
clone size: .
CDR3 protein: CASSLSRAAFF
CDR3 DNA: TGTGCCAGCAGCTTAAGCAGGGCTGCTTTCTTT

V gene: TRBV6-1
D gene: .
J gene: TRBJ1-1
clone size: .
CDR3 protein: CASKDLNTEAFF
CDR3 DNA: TGTGCCAGCAAAGACCTGAACACTGAAGCTTTCTTT

V gene: TRBV2
D gene: .
J gene: TRBJ2-6
clone size: .
CDR3 protein: CASSDWTGANVLTF
CDR3 DNA: TGTGCCAGCAGTGACTGGACTGGGGCCAACGTCCTGACTTTC

V gene: TRBV5-1
D gene: TRBD1
J gene: TRBJ2-3
clone size: .
CDR3 protein: CASSLVPGQPSDTQYF
CDR3 DNA: TGCGCCAGCAGCTTGGTGCCGGGACAGCCATCCGATACGCAGTATTTT

V gene: TRBV14
D gene: .
J gene: TRBJ1-2
clone size: .
CDR3 protein: CASSQDSANYGYTF
CDR3 DNA: TGTGCCAGCAGCCAGGACAGCGCTAACTATGGCTACACCTTC

V gene: TRBV5-1
D gene: TRBD1
J gene: TRBJ2-5
clone size: .
CDR3 protein: CASSPDRGSAQETQYF
CDR3 DNA: TGCGCCAGCAGCCCGGACAGGGGGTCCGCTCAAGAGACCCAGTACTTC

V gene: TRBV6-1
D gene: .
J gene: TRBJ2-7
clone size: .
CDR3 protein: CASSERFRQGRSEQYF
CDR3 DNA: TGTGCCAGCAGTGAAAGATTCCGGCAGGGACGAAGCGAGCAGTACTTC

V gene: TRBV7-3
D gene: .
J gene: TRBJ1-5
clone size: .
CDR3 protein: CASSLGAKSLRVGNQPQHF
CDR3 DNA: TGTGCCAGCAGCTTAGGGGCGAAAAGCCTGAGGGTAGGCAATCAGCCCCAGCATTTT

V gene: TRBV28
D gene: .
J gene: TRBJ1-4
clone size: few
CDR3 protein: CASSFGLRGEKLFF
CDR3 DNA: TGTGCCAGCAGTTTCGGCCTCAGGGGTGAAAAACTGTTTTTT

V gene: TRBV28
D gene: .
J gene: TRBJ2-3
clone size: .
CDR3 protein: CASSYPQDTQYF
CDR3 DNA: TGTGCCAGCAGTTATCCGCAGGATACGCAGTATTTT

V gene: TRBV11-2
D gene: .
J gene: TRBJ1-4
clone size: .
CDR3 protein: CASSLGGNNEKLFF
CDR3 DNA: TGTGCCAGCAGCTTAGGGGGGAACAATGAAAAACTGTTTTTT

V gene: TRBV11-2
D gene: .
J gene: TRBJ1-1
clone size: .
CDR3 protein: CASSLRVRNTEAFF
CDR3 DNA: TGTGCCAGCAGCTTAAGAGTACGGAACACTGAAGCTTTCTTT

V gene: TRBV14
D gene: TRBD2
J gene: TRBJ2-1
clone size: .
CDR3 protein: CASSQEDSGGAFVGHNEQFF
CDR3 DNA: TGTGCCAGCAGCCAAGAAGATAGCGGGGGGGCTTTTGTCGGGCACAATGAGCAGTTCTTC

V gene: TRBV6-1
D gene: .
J gene: TRBJ2-7
clone size: .
CDR3 protein: CASSLRAAYEQYF
CDR3 DNA: TGTGCCAGCTCCCTAAGAGCGGCCTACGAGCAGTACTTC

V gene: TRBV7-3
D gene: .
J gene: TRBJ2-5
clone size: once
CDR3 protein: CASSLDSNSETQYF
CDR3 DNA: TGTGCCAGCAGCTTGGACTCAAATTCGGAGACCCAGTACTTC

V gene: TRBV5-4
D gene: .
J gene: TRBJ2-6
clone size: few
CDR3 protein: CASSWRAGAGANVLTF
CDR3 DNA: TGTGCCAGCAGCTGGCGGGCAGGGGCTGGGGCCAACGTCCTGACTTTC

V gene: TRBV30
D gene: .
J gene: TRBJ1-2
clone size: .
CDR3 protein: CAWSGIRSNYGYTF
CDR3 DNA: TGTGCCTGGAGTGGGATACGTTCTAACTATGGCTACACCTTC

V gene: TRBV5-1
D gene: TRBD2
J gene: TRBJ2-7
clone size: .
CDR3 protein: CASKESASGSHEQYF
CDR3 DNA: TGCGCCAGCAAAGAGTCGGCTAGCGGGAGCCACGAGCAGTACTTC

V gene: TRBV19
D gene: TRBD2
J gene: TRBJ2-2
clone size: .
CDR3 protein: CASSLGTSWGRTGELFF
CDR3 DNA: TGTGCCAGTAGTTTGGGGACTAGCTGGGGCCGAACCGGGGAGCTGTTTTTT

V gene: TRBV9
D gene: TRBD1
J gene: TRBJ2-7
clone size: .
CDR3 protein: CASSVGPEGQGGEQYF
CDR3 DNA: TGTGCCAGCAGCGTAGGGCCCGAGGGACAGGGCGGCGAGCAGTACTTC

V gene: TRBV7-9
D gene: .
J gene: TRBJ1-6
clone size: .
CDR3 protein: CASSSGTDYNSPLHF
CDR3 DNA: TGTGCCAGCAGCTCCGGGACTGATTATAATTCACCCCTCCACTTT

V gene: TRBV30
D gene: TRBD1
J gene: TRBJ2-3
clone size: .
CDR3 protein: CAWSEETGGSTDTQYF
CDR3 DNA: TGTGCCTGGAGTGAAGAGACAGGGGGCTCGACAGATACGCAGTATTTT

V gene: TRBV5-1
D gene: .
J gene: TRBJ2-7
clone size: .
CDR3 protein: CASTTTDGSSYEQYF
CDR3 DNA: TGCGCCAGCACAACTACGGACGGGAGCTCCTACGAGCAGTACTTC

V gene: TRBV28
D gene: .
J gene: TRBJ1-1
clone size: .
CDR3 protein: CASSFWGAVSEAFF
CDR3 DNA: TGTGCCAGCAGTTTCTGGGGGGCGGTGAGTGAAGCTTTCTTT

V gene: TRBV6-5
D gene: .
J gene: TRBJ2-3
clone size: .
CDR3 protein: CASTHPNTDTQYF
CDR3 DNA: TGTGCCAGCACTCATCCCAACACAGATACGCAGTATTTT

V gene: TRBV4-1
D gene: TRBD1
J gene: TRBJ1-1
clone size: .
CDR3 protein: CASSSLVDRGTEAFF
CDR3 DNA: TGCGCCAGCAGCTCACTAGTCGACAGGGGCACTGAAGCTTTCTTT

V gene: TRBV5-5
D gene: .
J gene: TRBJ1-1
clone size: .
CDR3 protein: CASSSNTGTEAFF
CDR3 DNA: TGTGCCAGCAGCAGCAACACCGGCACTGAAGCTTTCTTT